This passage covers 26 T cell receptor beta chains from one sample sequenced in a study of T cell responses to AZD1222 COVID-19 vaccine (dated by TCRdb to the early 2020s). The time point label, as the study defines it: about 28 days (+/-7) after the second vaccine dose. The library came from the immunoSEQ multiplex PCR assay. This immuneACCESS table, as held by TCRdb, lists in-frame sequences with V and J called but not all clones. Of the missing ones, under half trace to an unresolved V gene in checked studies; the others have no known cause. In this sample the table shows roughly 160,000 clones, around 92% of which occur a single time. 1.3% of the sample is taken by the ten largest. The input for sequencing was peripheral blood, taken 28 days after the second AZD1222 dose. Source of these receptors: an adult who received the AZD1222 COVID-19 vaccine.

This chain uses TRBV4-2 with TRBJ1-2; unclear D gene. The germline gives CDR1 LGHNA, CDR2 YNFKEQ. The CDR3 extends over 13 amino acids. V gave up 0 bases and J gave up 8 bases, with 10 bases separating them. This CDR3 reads CASSQEVWRGYTF. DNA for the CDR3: TGTGCCAGCAGCCAAGAGGTGTGGCGAGGCTACACCTTC.

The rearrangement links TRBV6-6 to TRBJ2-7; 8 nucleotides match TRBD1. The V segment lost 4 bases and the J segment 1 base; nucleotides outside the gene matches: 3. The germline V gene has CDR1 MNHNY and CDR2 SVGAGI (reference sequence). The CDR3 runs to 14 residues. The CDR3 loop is CASSFDRGSYEQYF. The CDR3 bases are TGTGCCAGCAGTTTCGACAGGGGTTCCTACGAGCAGTACTTC.

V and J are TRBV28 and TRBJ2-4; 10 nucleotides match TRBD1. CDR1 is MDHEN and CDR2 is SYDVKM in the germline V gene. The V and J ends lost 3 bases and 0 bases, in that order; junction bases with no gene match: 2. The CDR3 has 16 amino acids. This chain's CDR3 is CASSLTGGLAKNIQYF. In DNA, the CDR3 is TGTGCCAGCAGTTTGACAGGGGGCTTAGCCAAAAACATTCAGTACTTC.

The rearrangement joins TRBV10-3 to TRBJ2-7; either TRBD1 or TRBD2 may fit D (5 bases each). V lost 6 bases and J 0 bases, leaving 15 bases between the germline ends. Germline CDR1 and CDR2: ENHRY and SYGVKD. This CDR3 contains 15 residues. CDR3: CAIRAAGTASYEQYF. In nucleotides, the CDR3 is TGTGCCATCAGAGCAGCCGGGACGGCCTCCTACGAGCAGTACTTC.

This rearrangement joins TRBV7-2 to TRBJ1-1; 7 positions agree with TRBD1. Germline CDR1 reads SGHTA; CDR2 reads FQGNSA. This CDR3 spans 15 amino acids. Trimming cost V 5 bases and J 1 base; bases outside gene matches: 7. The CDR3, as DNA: TGTGCCAGCAGCCCGCGGACAGGCGAGAACACTGAAGCTTTCTTT. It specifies CASSPRTGENTEAFF.

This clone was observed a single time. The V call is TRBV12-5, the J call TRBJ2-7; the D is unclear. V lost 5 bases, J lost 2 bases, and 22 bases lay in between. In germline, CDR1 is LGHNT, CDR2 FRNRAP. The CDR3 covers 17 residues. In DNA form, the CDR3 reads TGTGCTAGTGGTGTGGGCGAATTGGGCAGTAAAACCTACGAGCAGTACTTC. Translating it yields CASGVGELGSKTYEQYF.

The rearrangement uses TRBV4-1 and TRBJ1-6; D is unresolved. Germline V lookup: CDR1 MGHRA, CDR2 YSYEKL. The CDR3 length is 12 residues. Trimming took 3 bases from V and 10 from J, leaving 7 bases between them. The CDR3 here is CASSHGRSPLHF. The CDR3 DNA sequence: TGCGCCAGCAGCCATGGTAGATCACCCCTCCACTTT.

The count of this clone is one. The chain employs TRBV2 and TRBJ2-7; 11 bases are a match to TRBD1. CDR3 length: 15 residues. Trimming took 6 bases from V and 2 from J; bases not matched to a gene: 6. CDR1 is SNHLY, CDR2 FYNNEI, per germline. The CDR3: CASSDGTGGPYEQYF. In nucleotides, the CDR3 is TGTGCCAGCAGCGACGGGACAGGGGGACCCTACGAGCAGTACTTC. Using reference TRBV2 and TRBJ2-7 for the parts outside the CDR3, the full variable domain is EPEVTQTPSHQVTQMGQEVILRCVPISNHLYFYWYRQILGQKVEFLVSFYNNEISEKSEIFDDQFSVERPDGSNFTLKIRSTKLEDSAMYFCASSDGTGGPYEQYFGPGTRLTVT.

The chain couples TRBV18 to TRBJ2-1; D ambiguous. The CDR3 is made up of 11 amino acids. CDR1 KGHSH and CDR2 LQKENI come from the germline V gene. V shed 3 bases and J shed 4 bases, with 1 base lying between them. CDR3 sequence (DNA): TGTGCCAGCTCACCTTACAATGAGCAGTTCTTC. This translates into CASSPYNEQFF.

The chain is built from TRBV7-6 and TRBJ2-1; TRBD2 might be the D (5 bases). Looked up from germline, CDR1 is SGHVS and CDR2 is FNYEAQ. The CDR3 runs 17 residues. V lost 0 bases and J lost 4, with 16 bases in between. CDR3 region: CASSLAFTGIKYNEQFF. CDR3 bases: TGTGCCAGCAGCTTAGCCTTCACCGGGATAAAATACAATGAGCAGTTCTTC.

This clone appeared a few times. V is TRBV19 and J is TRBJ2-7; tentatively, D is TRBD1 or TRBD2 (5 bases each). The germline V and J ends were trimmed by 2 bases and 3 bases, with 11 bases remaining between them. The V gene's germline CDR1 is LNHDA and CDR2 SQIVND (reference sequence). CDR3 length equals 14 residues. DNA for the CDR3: TGTGCCAGTAGTATAAGGGACGGCAGCTACGAGCAGTACTTC. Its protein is CASSIRDGSYEQYF.

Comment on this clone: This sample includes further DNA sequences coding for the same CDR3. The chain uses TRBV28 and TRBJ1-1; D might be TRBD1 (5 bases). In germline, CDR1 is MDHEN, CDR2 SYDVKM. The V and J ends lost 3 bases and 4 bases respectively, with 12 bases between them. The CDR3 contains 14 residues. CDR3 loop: CASSFLGGSTEAFF. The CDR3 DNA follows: TGTGCCAGCAGTTTTCTGGGGGGTTCCACTGAAGCTTTCTTT.

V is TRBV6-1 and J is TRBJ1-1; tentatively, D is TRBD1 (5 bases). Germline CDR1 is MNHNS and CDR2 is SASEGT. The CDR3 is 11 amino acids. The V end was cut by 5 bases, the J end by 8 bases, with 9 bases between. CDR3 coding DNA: TGTGCCAGCAGTTGGGGCAGGGAAGCTTTCTTT. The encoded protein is CASSWGREAFF.

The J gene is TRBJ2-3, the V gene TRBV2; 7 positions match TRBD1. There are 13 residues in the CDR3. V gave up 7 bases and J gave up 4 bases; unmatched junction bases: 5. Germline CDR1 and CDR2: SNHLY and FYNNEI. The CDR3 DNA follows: TGTGCCAGCATAAGACAGGGAGCAGATACGCAGTATTTT. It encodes CASIRQGADTQYF.

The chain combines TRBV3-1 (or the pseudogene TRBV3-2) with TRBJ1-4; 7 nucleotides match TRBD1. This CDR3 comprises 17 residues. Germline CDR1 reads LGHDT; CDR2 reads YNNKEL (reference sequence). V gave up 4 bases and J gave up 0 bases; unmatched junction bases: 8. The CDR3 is CASSPVTGSATNEKLFF. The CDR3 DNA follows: TGTGCCAGCAGCCCGGTGACAGGGTCGGCAACTAATGAAAAACTGTTTTTT.

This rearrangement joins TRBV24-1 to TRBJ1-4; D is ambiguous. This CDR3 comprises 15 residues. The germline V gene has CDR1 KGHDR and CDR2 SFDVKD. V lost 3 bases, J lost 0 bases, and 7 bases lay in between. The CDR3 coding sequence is TGTGCCACCAGTGATAGATCCGCAACTAATGAAAAACTGTTTTTT. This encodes CATSDRSATNEKLFF.

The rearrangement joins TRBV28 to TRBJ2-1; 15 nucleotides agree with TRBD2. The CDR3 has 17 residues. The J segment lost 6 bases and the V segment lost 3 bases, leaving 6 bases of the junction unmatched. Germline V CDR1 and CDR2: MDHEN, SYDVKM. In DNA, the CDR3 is TGTGCCAGCAGTTTCCATGGACTAGCGGGAGGGGGCAATGAGCAGTTCTTC. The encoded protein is CASSFHGLAGGGNEQFF.

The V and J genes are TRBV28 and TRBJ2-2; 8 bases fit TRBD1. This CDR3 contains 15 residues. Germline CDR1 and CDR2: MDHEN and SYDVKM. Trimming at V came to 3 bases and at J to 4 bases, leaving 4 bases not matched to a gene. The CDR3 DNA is TGTGCCAGCAGTTTTGGACAGGGAGGCACCGGGGAGCTGTTTTTT. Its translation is CASSFGQGGTGELFF.

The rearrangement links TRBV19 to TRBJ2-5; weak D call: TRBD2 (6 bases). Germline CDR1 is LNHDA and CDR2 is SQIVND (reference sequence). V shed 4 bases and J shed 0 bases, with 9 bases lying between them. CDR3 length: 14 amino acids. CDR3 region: CASSSAGYQETQYF. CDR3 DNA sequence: TGTGCCAGTAGTAGTGCGGGGTACCAAGAGACCCAGTACTTC.

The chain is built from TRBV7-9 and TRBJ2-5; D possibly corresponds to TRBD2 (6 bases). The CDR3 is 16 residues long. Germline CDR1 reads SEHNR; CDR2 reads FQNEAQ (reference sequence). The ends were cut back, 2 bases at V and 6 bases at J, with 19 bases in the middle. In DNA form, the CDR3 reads TGTGCCAGCAGCTTATATGCGGGAACGAGTCGGAAGACCCAGTACTTC. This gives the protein CASSLYAGTSRKTQYF.

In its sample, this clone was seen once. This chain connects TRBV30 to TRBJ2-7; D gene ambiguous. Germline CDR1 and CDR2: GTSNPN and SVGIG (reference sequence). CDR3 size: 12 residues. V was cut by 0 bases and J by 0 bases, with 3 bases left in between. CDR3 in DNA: TGTGCCTGGAGTGTCAACTCCTACGAGCAGTACTTC. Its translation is CAWSVNSYEQYF. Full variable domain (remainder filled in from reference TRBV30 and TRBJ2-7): SQTIHQWPATLVQPVGSPLSLECTVEGTSNPNLYWYRQAAGRGLQLLFYSVGIGQISSEVPQNLSASRPQDRQFILSSKKLLLSDSGFYLCAWSVNSYEQYFGPGTRLTVT.

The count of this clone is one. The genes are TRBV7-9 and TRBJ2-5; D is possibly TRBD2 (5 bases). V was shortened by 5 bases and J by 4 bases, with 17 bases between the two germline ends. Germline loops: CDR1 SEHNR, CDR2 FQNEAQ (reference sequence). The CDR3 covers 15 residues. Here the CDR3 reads CASSSHRTAGETQYF. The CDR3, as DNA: TGTGCCAGCAGCAGCCATAGGACCGCGGGAGAGACCCAGTACTTC.

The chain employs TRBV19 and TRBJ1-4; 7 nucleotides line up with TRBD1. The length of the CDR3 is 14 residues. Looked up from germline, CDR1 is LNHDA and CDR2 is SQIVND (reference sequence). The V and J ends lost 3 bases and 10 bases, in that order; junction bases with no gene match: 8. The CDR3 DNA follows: TGTGCCAGTAGTATCACAGGGGACCACGGAAAACTGTTTTTT. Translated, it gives CASSITGDHGKLFF.

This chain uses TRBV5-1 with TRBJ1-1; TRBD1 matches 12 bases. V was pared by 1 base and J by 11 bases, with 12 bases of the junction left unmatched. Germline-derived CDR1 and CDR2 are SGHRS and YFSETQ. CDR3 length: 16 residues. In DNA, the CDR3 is TGCGCCAGCAGCTTGTACGACCCGGGACAGGGGGCCGGGGCTTTCTTT. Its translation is CASSLYDPGQGAGAFF.

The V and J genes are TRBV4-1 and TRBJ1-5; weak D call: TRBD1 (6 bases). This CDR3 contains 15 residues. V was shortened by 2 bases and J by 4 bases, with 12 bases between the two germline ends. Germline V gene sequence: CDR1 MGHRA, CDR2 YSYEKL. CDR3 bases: TGCGCCAGCAGCCAAACAGGGTTTGGGAATCAGCCCCAGCATTTT. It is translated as CASSQTGFGNQPQHF.

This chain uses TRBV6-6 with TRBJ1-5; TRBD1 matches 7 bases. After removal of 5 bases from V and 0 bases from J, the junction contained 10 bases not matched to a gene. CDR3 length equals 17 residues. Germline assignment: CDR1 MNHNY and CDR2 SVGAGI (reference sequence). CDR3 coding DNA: TGTGCCAGCAGTCGCACAGGGGACCTTTATAGCAATCAGCCCCAGCATTTT. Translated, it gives CASSRTGDLYSNQPQHF.